Following are 23 T cell receptor beta chains from one sample sequenced in a study of PD-1 blockade in mismatch repair-deficient tumors. Sequencing used immunoSEQ multiplex PCR; TCRdb keeps in-frame clones, though not all of them. This sample has about 120,000 clones; about 88% occur once, and the top ten carry approximately 15%. This material consisted of peripheral blood, taken 44 weeks after starting pembrolizumab. The source of these receptors is an adult with mismatch repair-deficient cancer.

V and J are TRBV5-5 and TRBJ2-3; no definite D call. This CDR3 has 12 residues. Germline CDR1 and CDR2: SGHKS and YYEKEE (reference sequence). Trimming stripped 5 bases from V and 4 bases from J, with 8 bases between. CDR3 residues: CASSSSPDTQYF. The CDR3 region has the DNA TGTGCCAGCAGTTCGTCGCCAGATACGCAGTATTTT. The full variable domain, in which reference TRBV5-5 and TRBJ2-3 provide the parts outside the CDR3, is DAGVTQSPTHLIKTRGQQVTLRCSPISGHKSVSWYQQVLGQGPQFIFQYYEKEERGRGNFPDRFSARQFPNYSSELNVNALLLGDSALYLCASSSSPDTQYFGPGTRLTVL.

V and J are TRBV10-3 and TRBJ2-7; D ambiguous. V shed 4 bases and J shed 1 base, with 8 bases lying between them. CDR1 is ENHRY and CDR2 is SYGVKD in the germline V gene. CDR3 length equals 13 residues. As DNA, the CDR3 is TGTGCCATCAGTGGAAGGGATTCCTACGAGCAGTACTTC. Translated, it gives CAISGRDSYEQYF.

The gene calls are TRBV6-1 and TRBJ1-5, with D possibly TRBD1 on 5 matching bases. From germline, CDR1 is MNHNS and CDR2 SASEGT. This CDR3 has 15 amino acids. Trimming took 6 bases from V and 4 from J, leaving 16 bases between them. CDR3 in DNA: TGTGCCAGCAGCCCGCTTGGGGACCCTAATCAGCCCCAGCATTTT. Its protein product is CASSPLGDPNQPQHF.

V gene TRBV27 combines with J gene TRBJ2-5; 10 bases align to TRBD2. J was trimmed by 5 bases and V by 3 bases; bases with no gene match: 18. Germline assignment: CDR1 MNHEY and CDR2 SMNVEV (reference sequence). The CDR3 contains 19 residues. The DNA of the CDR3 is TGTGCCAGCAGTTTGAAGTATCCAAAGCGGGAGGGCCTTCAGGAGACCCAGTACTTC. Its protein product is CASSLKYPKREGLQETQYF.

The chain carries TRBV30 and TRBJ2-7; 7 nucleotides agree with TRBD2. This CDR3 has 15 amino acids. V was clipped by 4 bases and J by 0 bases; unmatched bases: 9. Germline CDR1 and CDR2: GTSNPN and SVGIG (reference sequence). The CDR3 nucleotides read TGTGCCTGGACCCATCTAGCGGTTACCTCCTACGAGCAGTACTTC. This translates into CAWTHLAVTSYEQYF.

The J gene is TRBJ2-4, the V gene TRBV7-9, with TRBD1 as a possible D gene (5 bases). V was pared by 5 bases and J by 2 bases, with 10 bases between. CDR1 is SEHNR and CDR2 is FQNEAQ in the germline V gene (reference sequence). The CDR3 consists of 14 residues. CDR3 loop: CASSADTPKNIQYF. The CDR3 DNA reads as TGTGCCAGCAGCGCGGACACTCCCAAAAACATTCAGTACTTC.

The chain recombines TRBV7-8 with TRBJ2-7; maybe TRBD1 (8 bases). Germline V gene lookup returns CDR1 SGHVS and CDR2 FQNEAQ. CDR3 length: 15 residues. V lost 5 bases and J 2 bases, leaving 16 bases between the germline ends. The DNA of the CDR3 is TGTGCCAGCAGCCCAGCGGGACAGGTTACCTACGAGCAGTACTTC. Residues: CASSPAGQVTYEQYF.

The rearrangement joins TRBV4-3 to TRBJ2-3, with D uncertain. The CDR3 consists of 18 residues. Trimming shortened V by 0 bases and J by 0 bases, and 16 bases separated the two germline ends. From germline, CDR1 is LGHNA and CDR2 YSLEER. The CDR3 region has the DNA TGCGCCAGCAGCCAAGATGGTTCCGGCAGATCTAGCACAGATACGCAGTATTTT. This sequence encodes CASSQDGSGRSSTDTQYF.

The chain couples TRBV5-4 to TRBJ1-1; D possibly corresponds to TRBD1 (6 bases). V was trimmed by 4 bases and J by 0 bases, leaving 10 bases between them. The germline V gene encodes CDR1 SGHNT and CDR2 YYREEE (reference sequence). The CDR3 has 14 amino acids. CDR3: CASSVDSMNTEAFF. CDR3 DNA sequence: TGTGCCAGCAGCGTGGACAGTATGAACACTGAAGCTTTCTTT.

The chain uses TRBV4-1 and TRBJ2-3; a weak D match, TRBD1 (7 bases). This CDR3 contains 22 residues. Trimming pared 1 base from V and 0 bases from J, leaving 29 bases between. Looked up from germline, CDR1 is MGHRA and CDR2 is YSYEKL. The CDR3 DNA reads TGCGCCAGCAGCCAAGTTTGGGGAGGACAGGTTCCCTTTGTCGTTAGCACAGATACGCAGTATTTT. This translates into CASSQVWGGQVPFVVSTDTQYF.

The chain uses TRBV7-9 and TRBJ2-1; weak D call: TRBD1 (6 bases). Germline V gives CDR1 SEHNR, CDR2 FQNEAQ (reference sequence). V shed 4 bases and J shed 7 bases, with 11 bases lying between them. This CDR3 is 13 amino acids long. The CDR3 DNA reads TGTGCCAGCAGCTCGCATCAGGGGAATGAGCAGTTCTTC. Translation gives CASSSHQGNEQFF. The entire variable domain, with the rest obtained from reference TRBV7-9 and TRBJ2-1, is as follows: DTGVSQNPRHKITKRGQNVTFRCDPISEHNRLYWYRQTLGQGPEFLTYFQNEAQLEKSRLLSDRFSAERPKGSFSTLEIQRTEQGDSAMYLCASSSHQGNEQFFGPGTRLTVL.

This clone was recorded once. This chain connects TRBV5-1 to TRBJ1-4; D possibly corresponds to TRBD1 (5 bases). The CDR3 spans 15 residues. Germline CDR1 reads SGHRS; CDR2 reads YFSETQ. With 6 bases removed from V and 5 bases from J, the gap between germline ends came to 17 bases. CDR3 amino acids: CASTRSTDQNEKLFF. As DNA, the CDR3 is TGCGCCAGCACCAGATCGACAGACCAAAATGAAAAACTGTTTTTT.

The chain joins TRBV11-2 to TRBJ2-3; 8 positions match TRBD1. J lost 4 bases, V lost 1 base, and 10 bases had no gene match. Germline V gene sequence: CDR1 SGHAT, CDR2 FQNNGV. The CDR3 is 17 residues long. The CDR3 DNA is TGTGCCAGCAGCTTAGGGACGACAGGGGCCACGGCAGATACGCAGTATTTT. It is translated as CASSLGTTGATADTQYF.

This chain links TRBV5-7 with TRBJ1-4; possibly TRBD1 for D (5 bases). TRBV5-7 is designated an ORF whose function remains uncertain. V was clipped by 0 bases and J by 3 bases, with 12 bases between them. The CDR3 extends over 16 amino acids. The CDR3 DNA follows: TGTGCCAGCAGCTTGGGGGGTCGGGGGTCTAATGAAAAACTGTTTTTT. This encodes CASSLGGRGSNEKLFF.

This clone was detected only once. The J gene is TRBJ2-2, the V gene TRBV14; D gene uncertain. The V gene's germline CDR1 is SGHDN and CDR2 FVKESK. V gave up 4 bases and J gave up 1 base, with 10 bases separating them. The CDR3 loop spans 15 amino acids. CDR3 coding DNA: TGTGCCAGCAGCCCGCAAAGGATGAACACCGGGGAGCTGTTTTTT. This codes for CASSPQRMNTGELFF.

In the case of this clone: This specimen includes other DNA sequences encoding the same CDR3. The chain employs TRBV15 and TRBJ2-3, with D unclear. V was pared by 1 base and J by 6 bases, with 5 bases between. Looked up from germline, CDR1 is LNHNV and CDR2 is YYDKDF (reference sequence). The CDR3 covers 12 residues. The CDR3 DNA reads as TGTGCCACCAGCAGAGGAGGCGATACGCAGTATTTT. This codes for CATSRGGDTQYF.

This clone occurred once. The chain joins TRBV14 to TRBJ2-3, with D possibly being TRBD2 (6 bases). This CDR3 spans 14 amino acids. CDR1 and CDR2 (germline): SGHDN, FVKESK. Trimming removed 4 bases from V and 4 bases from J, with 12 bases in between. CDR3 coding DNA: TGTGCCAGCAGCCGTCGGAGGGGTTCAGATACGCAGTATTTT. It encodes CASSRRRGSDTQYF.

The genes are TRBV5-4 and TRBJ1-1; the D gene is possibly TRBD1 (6 bases). Looked up from germline, CDR1 is SGHNT and CDR2 is YYREEE (reference sequence). The V gene lost 4 bases and the J gene lost 11 bases, with 21 bases spanning the gap. The CDR3 extends over 14 amino acids. CDR3 residues: CASSGSTRGLGAFF. The CDR3 coding sequence is TGTGCCAGCAGCGGGAGCACCAGGGGCCTTGGTGCTTTCTTT.

The rearrangement links TRBV6-5 to TRBJ2-3; 7 bases align to TRBD2. This CDR3 comprises 16 residues. With V trimmed by 0 bases and J by 2 bases, 5 bases remained unmatched. CDR1 is MNHEY, CDR2 SVGAGI, per germline. In nucleotides, the CDR3 is TGTGCCAGCAGTTACTCGACTAGCCATCCCACAGATACGCAGTATTTT. Amino acids: CASSYSTSHPTDTQYF.

The chain employs TRBV18 and TRBJ2-1; perhaps TRBD1 as D (5 bases). CDR3 length: 16 amino acids. V gave up 0 bases and J gave up 3 bases, with 12 bases separating them. The germline CDR1 and CDR2 sequences are KGHSH and LQKENI. CDR3 bases: TGTGCCAGCTCACCACCGGGGCAGACTCTCTACAATGAGCAGTTCTTC. Its protein product is CASSPPGQTLYNEQFF.

V gene TRBV7-9 combines with J gene TRBJ2-7; D uncertain. Germline CDR1 SEHNR, CDR2 FQNEAQ (reference sequence). V dropped 4 bases and J dropped 6 bases, with 10 bases sitting between them. The CDR3 loop spans 12 amino acids. The CDR3 DNA follows: TGTGCCAGCAGCTCCGAGTTTGGCGAGCAGTACTTC. This codes for CASSSEFGEQYF.

Here the CDR3 DNA reads TGTGCCAGTAGACAGGCGAGCAATCAGCCCCAGCATTTT. Encoded protein: CASRQASNQPQHF. This rearrangement joins TRBV19 to TRBJ1-5; possibly TRBD1 for D (5 bases). Trimming removed 6 bases from V and 1 base from J, with 7 bases in between. CDR1 is LNHDA, CDR2 SQIVND, per germline (reference sequence). The CDR3 is made up of 13 amino acids.

The genes are TRBV7-8 and TRBJ1-4, with 7 positions matching TRBD1. CDR3 length equals 16 residues. The J segment lost 3 bases and the V segment lost 4 bases, leaving 8 bases of the junction unmatched. The V gene's germline CDR1 is SGHVS and CDR2 FQNEAQ. This chain's CDR3 is CASSSRATGPNEKLFF. In DNA, the CDR3 is TGTGCCAGCAGCTCCCGGGCGACAGGGCCTAATGAAAAACTGTTTTTT.